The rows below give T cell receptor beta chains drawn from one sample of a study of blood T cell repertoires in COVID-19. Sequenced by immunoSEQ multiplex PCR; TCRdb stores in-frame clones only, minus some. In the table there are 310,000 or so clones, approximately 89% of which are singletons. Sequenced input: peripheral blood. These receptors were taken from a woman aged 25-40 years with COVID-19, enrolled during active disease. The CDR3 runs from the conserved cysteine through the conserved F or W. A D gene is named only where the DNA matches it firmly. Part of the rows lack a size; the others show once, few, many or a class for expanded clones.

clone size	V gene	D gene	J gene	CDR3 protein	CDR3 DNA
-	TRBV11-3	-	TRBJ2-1	CASSLGSSRSEQFF	TGTGCCAGCAGCTTAGGGTCGTCCAGGTCCGAGCAGTTCTTC
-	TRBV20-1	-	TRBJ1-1	CSASPRGEAFF	TGCAGTGCTAGTCCCAGGGGTGAAGCTTTCTTT
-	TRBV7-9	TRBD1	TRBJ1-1	CASSFPDRDTEAFF	TGTGCCAGCAGCTTCCCGGACAGGGACACTGAAGCTTTCTTT
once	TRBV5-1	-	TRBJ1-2	CASSLTAGVDYGYTF	TGCGCCAGCAGCTTGACGGCAGGGGTTGACTATGGCTACACCTTC
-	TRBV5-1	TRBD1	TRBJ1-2	CASSRGTGEDGYTF	TGCGCCAGCAGCAGAGGGACAGGGGAGGATGGCTACACCTTC
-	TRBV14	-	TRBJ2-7	CASSQDLGAEEQYF	TGTGCCAGCAGCCAAGATTTAGGGGCGGAGGAGCAGTACTTC
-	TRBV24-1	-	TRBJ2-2	CATSGRKKGELFF	TGTGCCACCAGTGGCAGGAAAAAAGGGGAGCTGTTTTTT
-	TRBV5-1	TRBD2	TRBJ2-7	CASSPPGTSGMRGEQYF	TGCGCCAGCAGCCCGCCCGGGACTAGCGGTATGAGAGGGGAGCAGTACTTC
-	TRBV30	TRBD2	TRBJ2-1	CAWSPGTSGNEQFF	TGTGCCTGGAGCCCCGGGACTAGCGGCAATGAGCAGTTCTTC
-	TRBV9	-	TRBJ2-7	CASSVTSSHYEQYF	TGTGCCAGCAGCGTTACTAGTTCCCACTACGAGCAGTACTTC
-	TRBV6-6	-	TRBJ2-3	CASWSGYTDTQYF	TGTGCCAGCTGGAGCGGTTACACAGATACGCAGTATTTT
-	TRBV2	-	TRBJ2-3	CASSDLNIDTQYF	TGTGCCAGCAGTGATCTTAATATCGATACGCAGTATTTT
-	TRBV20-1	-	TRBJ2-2	CSAYVPGELFF	TGCAGTGCCTACGTCCCCGGGGAGCTGTTTTTT
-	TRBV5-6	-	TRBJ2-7	CASSQDPSYEQYF	TGTGCCAGCTCACAGGACCCTTCCTACGAGCAGTACTTC
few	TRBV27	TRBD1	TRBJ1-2	CASSSRGRADGYTF	TGTGCCAGCAGTTCGAGGGGGCGTGCGGATGGCTACACCTTC
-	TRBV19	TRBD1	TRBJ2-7	CASSIGQGTYEQYF	TGTGCCAGTAGTATAGGACAGGGGACGTACGAGCAGTACTTC
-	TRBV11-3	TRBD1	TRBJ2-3	CASSTGEDTQYF	TGTGCCAGCAGTACAGGGGAAGATACGCAGTATTTT